This TCR beta chain was observed in a study of control samples from healthy donors and cancer patients. Measured with immunoSEQ multiplex PCR; TCRdb has only the in-frame clones, and not every one. The sample lists roughly 170,000 clones, roughly 92% occurring once. With 4 bases clipped from V and 0 bases from J, the junction kept 6 bases outside the gene matches. This CDR3 comprises 16 residues. Germline V gene sequence: CDR1 MDHEN, CDR2 SYDVKM. The chain combines TRBV28 with TRBJ1-5, with TRBD1 matching over 7 bases. Sequencing was carried out using blood. The sequence was collected from a woman aged 18-29 years in good health. The CDR3 DNA follows: TGTGCCAGCAGTTCCGGGACAGCTTATAGCAATCAGCCCCAGCATTTT. Translated: CASSSGTAYSNQPQHF.